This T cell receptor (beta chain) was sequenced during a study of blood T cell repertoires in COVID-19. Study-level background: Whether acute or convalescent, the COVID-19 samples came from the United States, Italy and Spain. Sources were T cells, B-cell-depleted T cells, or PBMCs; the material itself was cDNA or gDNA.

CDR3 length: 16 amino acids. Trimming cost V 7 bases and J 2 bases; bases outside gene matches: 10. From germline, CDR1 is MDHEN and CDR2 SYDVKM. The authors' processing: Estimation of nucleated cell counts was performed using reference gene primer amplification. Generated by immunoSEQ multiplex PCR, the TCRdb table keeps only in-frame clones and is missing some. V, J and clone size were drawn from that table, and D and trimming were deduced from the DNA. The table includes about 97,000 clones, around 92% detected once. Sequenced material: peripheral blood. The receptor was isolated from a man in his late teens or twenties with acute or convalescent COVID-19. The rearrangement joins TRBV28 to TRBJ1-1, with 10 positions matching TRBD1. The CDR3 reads CASNRDRGRINTEAFF. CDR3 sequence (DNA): TGTGCCAGCAACCGGGACAGGGGTAGGATTAACACTGAAGCTTTCTTT. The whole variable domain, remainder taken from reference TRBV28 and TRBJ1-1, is DVKVTQSSRYLVKRTGEKVFLECVQDMDHENMFWYRQDPGLGLRLIYFSYDVKMKEKGDIPEGYSVSREKKERFSLILESASTNQTSMYLCASNRDRGRINTEAFFGQGTRLTVV.